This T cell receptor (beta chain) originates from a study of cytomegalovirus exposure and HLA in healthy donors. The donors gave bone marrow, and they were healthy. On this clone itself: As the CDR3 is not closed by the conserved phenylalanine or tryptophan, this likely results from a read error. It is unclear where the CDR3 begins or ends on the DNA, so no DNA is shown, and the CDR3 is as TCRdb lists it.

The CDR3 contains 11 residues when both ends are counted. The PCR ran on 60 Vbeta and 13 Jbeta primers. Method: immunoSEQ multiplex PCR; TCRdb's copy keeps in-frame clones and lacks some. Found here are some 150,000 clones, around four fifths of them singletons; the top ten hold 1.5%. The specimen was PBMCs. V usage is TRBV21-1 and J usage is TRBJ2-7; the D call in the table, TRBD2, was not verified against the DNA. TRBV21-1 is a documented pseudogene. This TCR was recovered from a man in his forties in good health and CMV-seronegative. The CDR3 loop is CARRSVAEQYL.